The rows below give T cell receptor beta chains drawn from one sample of a study of CXCR3-negative and CXCR3-positive naive CD8 T cells. No DNA is given; TCRdb re-called the 5' RACE reads and lists each CDR3 protein once. The sample has 90,000 to 150,000 distinct CDR3 sequences. Sequencing was done on a sample of naive CXCR3+ CD8+ T cells from blood. All receptors derive from a human donor in good health. Some clones in this sample may be carry-over from other donors' samples. The CDR3 runs from the conserved cysteine through the conserved F or W. Each record gives: V gene, CDR3 length, J gene, CDR3 protein.

TRBV11-2	15	TRBJ2-7	CASSPGLATSYEQYF
TRBV6-6	17	TRBJ1-5	CASSYAGRQGAEWTQHF
TRBV14	14	TRBJ2-2	CASSQYTNTGELFF
TRBV2	12	TRBJ2-7	CASGTVIYEQYF
TRBV3-1	13	TRBJ2-1	CASSQADLLEQFF
TRBV7-9	16	TRBJ2-3	CASSSGRAGGTDTQYF
TRBV4-3	17	TRBJ1-4	CASSQDLSGSLLLKLFF
TRBV7-2	15	TRBJ2-4	CASSFDSSGKNIQYF
TRBV28	15	TRBJ2-7	CASSFRGTASYEQYF
TRBV2	15	TRBJ2-3	CASIRGLFSTDTQYF
TRBV4-1	16	TRBJ2-7	CASSQASRTSLTEQYF
TRBV11-2	17	TRBJ2-3	CASIYLAGGLITDTQYF
TRBV14	18	TRBJ2-5	CASTGDPLGGDFQETQYF
TRBV4-3	15	TRBJ2-7	CASSQDRARAYEQYF
TRBV21-1	17	TRBJ2-4	CASSKGGPVIAKNIQYF
TRBV7-9	14	TRBJ2-2	CASSNSDPSGELFF
TRBV7-9	14	TRBJ2-3	CASSPQRGTDTQYF
TRBV12-3/TRBV12-4	13	TRBJ2-1	CASSLQLYNEQFF
TRBV5-1	15	TRBJ2-7	CASSLPDSPTYEQYF
TRBV10-3	17	TRBJ2-5	CAISEGWSLAGQETQYF
TRBV5-6	13	TRBJ2-7	CASSLGGTWEQYF